The text below deals with one T cell receptor (beta chain). CDR1 is LNHDA, CDR2 SQIVND, per germline (reference sequence). The CDR3 extends over 13 amino acids. The germline V and J ends were trimmed by 8 bases and 3 bases, with 13 bases remaining between them. The data were taken from a study of blood T cell repertoires in COVID-19. TCRdb's table, derived via immunoSEQ multiplex PCR, lists solely in-frame clones and lacks some. The profile shows a few hundred thousand clones, about 90% of them singletons. The chain uses TRBV19 and TRBJ1-1, with TRBD1 as a possible D gene (5 bases). Sequenced input: peripheral blood. This clonotype originated in a man in his late teens or twenties who had recovered from COVID-19. The CDR3 nucleotides are TGTGCCAGTTATCAGGGCACGTACACTGAAGCTTTCTTT. Its protein product is CASYQGTYTEAFF.